Included here is one TCR beta chain sequence, with context. The antigen is undetermined. The source of the sample is a study of cytomegalovirus exposure and HLA in healthy donors. The study's findings and limits: It was about 150 TCR beta chains that were listed as cytomegalovirus-associated.

Trimming pared 1 base from V and 0 bases from J, leaving 4 bases between. The CDR3 consists of 13 residues. Germline V gene sequence: CDR1 SGDLS, CDR2 YYNGEE. Separate from the roughly 710-subject first cohort, the approximately 130-subject validation cohort was the one that the donors belonged to. The table came from immunoSEQ multiplex PCR; TCRdb's copy has only in-frame clones and leaves some out. The top ten hold approximately 3% of the sample, which has 130,000 to 150,000 clones, approximately 87% seen once. The sequenced sample consisted of PBMCs. The receptor was isolated from a man aged 18 to 29 in good health and CMV-seronegative. The chain employs TRBV9 and TRBJ2-5; D gene uncertain. DNA of the CDR3: TGTGCCAGCAGCGTATTAGACCAAGAGACCCAGTACTTC. This codes for CASSVLDQETQYF. Full variable domain (outside the CDR3, taken from reference TRBV9 and TRBJ2-5): DSGVTQTPKHLITATGQRVTLRCSPRSGDLSVYWYQQSLDQGLQFLIQYYNGEERAKGNILERFSAQQFPDLHSELNLSSLELGDSALYFCASSVLDQETQYFGPGTRLLVL.